This is a list of T cell receptor beta chains from one sample in a study of shared clonotypes between healthy human individuals. TCRdb's copy holds only in-frame clones and misses some; the assay was immunoSEQ multiplex PCR. Among more than 850,000 clones listed, around three quarters were seen once. Sequenced: memory CD4+ T cells from PBMCs. The source is a man in his late teens or twenties in good health. Some clones in this sample may be carry-over from other donors' samples. Each CDR3 is given with its conserved first and last residue. D genes are given only for firm matches. Clone size, where shown, is once, few, many, or a class for clones that have expanded.

J,size,V,D,DNA,CDR3
TRBJ1-2,NA,TRBV6-1,NA,TGTGCCAGCAGTGAAGTGGTAGGGCAGGATGGCTACACCTTC,CASSEVVGQDGYTF
TRBJ2-7,NA,TRBV7-2,TRBD1,TGTGCCAGCAGCCCTGACAGGGCGTACTACGAGCAGTACTTC,CASSPDRAYYEQYF
TRBJ2-3,once,TRBV5-1,TRBD2,TGCGCCAGCAGGCTCGGGGCGGGAGCCCTCACAGATACGCAGTATTTT,CASRLGAGALTDTQYF
TRBJ1-1,few,TRBV28,NA,TGTGCCAGCGTTTCGTCCCCGGCGGACACTGAAGCTTTCTTT,CASVSSPADTEAFF
TRBJ2-5,NA,TRBV4-2,NA,TGTGCCAGCAGCCAAGCTGTCAGTAGCGACCAAGAGACCCAGTACTTC,CASSQAVSSDQETQYF
TRBJ2-5,NA,TRBV28,NA,TGTGCCAGCAGTTTCCTAATCAGAGAGACCCAGTACTTC,CASSFLIRETQYF
TRBJ1-5,NA,TRBV7-8,NA,TGTGCCAGCAGCTCCAGGGGTAGTCAGCCCCAGCATTTT,CASSSRGSQPQHF
TRBJ1-5,NA,TRBV7-9,NA,TGTGCCAGCAGCTTTGGGAGCAATCAGCCCCAGCATTTT,CASSFGSNQPQHF
TRBJ2-2,NA,TRBV4-1,TRBD2,TGCGCCAGCAGCCAAGTACTAGCGGGAGTTAGGACCGGGGAGCTGTTTTTT,CASSQVLAGVRTGELFF
TRBJ1-2,NA,TRBV5-4,NA,TGTGCCAGCAGCTGGATCGGACAGAACTATGGCTACACCTTC,CASSWIGQNYGYTF
TRBJ1-4,many,TRBV6-1,NA,TGTGCCAGCAGTCAATTTAATGAAAAACTGTTTTTT,CASSQFNEKLFF
TRBJ2-5,NA,TRBV2,NA,TGTGCCAGCAGTGTTGGTCTAGCGAGGGCCCAGTACTTC,CASSVGLARAQYF
TRBJ1-1,NA,TRBV7-9,NA,TGTGCCAGCAGCCCGAGGGGTATAACTGAAGCTTTCTTT,CASSPRGITEAFF
TRBJ2-1,NA,TRBV7-2,NA,TGTGCCACTACGGGTGCAACCGCAGAGCAGTTCTTC,CATTGATAEQFF
TRBJ2-3,NA,TRBV29-1,NA,TGCAGCGTCGGGTCACGCACAGATACGCAGTATTTT,CSVGSRTDTQYF
TRBJ1-2,NA,TRBV29-1,NA,TGCAGCGTTGAATGGGCAGGGGTACTTGGCTACACCTTC,CSVEWAGVLGYTF
TRBJ2-3,NA,TRBV7-3,NA,TGTGCCAGCAGCTTAAGGTCGGGCACAGATACGCAGTATTTT,CASSLRSGTDTQYF
TRBJ2-7,few,TRBV30,NA,TGTGCCTGGAGGCCGGACAGCTACGAGCAGTACTTC,CAWRPDSYEQYF
TRBJ2-5,NA,TRBV2,TRBD2,TGTGCCAGCAGGCCGGGACTAGCGGACCAAGAGACCCAGTACTTC,CASRPGLADQETQYF
TRBJ2-5,once,TRBV27,NA,TGTGCCAGCAGTTTAAGGGGGATCGACAGATTCCAAGAGACCCAGTACTTC,CASSLRGIDRFQETQYF
TRBJ1-2,NA,TRBV10-3,NA,TGTGCCATCAGTGATGGGGTTGGCTACACCTTC,CAISDGVGYTF
TRBJ1-6,NA,TRBV30,NA,TGTGCCTGGAGTAACACGGGATCGTCACCCCTCCACTTT,CAWSNTGSSPLHF
TRBJ1-3,few,TRBV15,TRBD1,TGTGCCACCAGCAGAGGGGGACAGGAAAACACCATATATTTT,CATSRGGQENTIYF
TRBJ1-1,NA,TRBV6-1,NA,TGTGCCAGCACCCTTGACTTTTCAAGCACTGAAGCTTTCTTT,CASTLDFSSTEAFF
TRBJ1-4,NA,TRBV5-4,TRBD1,TGTGCCAGCAGAAAAACCGGGACAGAAAATGAAAAACTGTTTTTT,CASRKTGTENEKLFF
TRBJ2-3,NA,TRBV10-3,TRBD2,TGTGCCATCACGCGGCGGGAGGTAGATACGCAGTATTTT,CAITRREVDTQYF
TRBJ2-7,NA,TRBV7-8,NA,TGTGCCAGCAGCTTAGAAAGCATGCGGGGCGAGCAGTACTTC,CASSLESMRGEQYF
TRBJ2-1,NA,TRBV25-1,TRBD1,TGTGCCAGCAGTGTTTTAGGGACAGCTTACAATGAGCAGTTCTTC,CASSVLGTAYNEQFF
TRBJ1-2,few,TRBV28,TRBD1,TGTGCCAGCATAAAACAGGGGCTTGGCTACACCTTC,CASIKQGLGYTF
TRBJ1-3,NA,TRBV6-4,TRBD1,TGTGCCAGCAGTGACTACAGGGGTGGAAACACCATATATTTT,CASSDYRGGNTIYF
TRBJ2-5,once,TRBV30,NA,TGTGCCTGGATGGTCCGTACCGAAGGCGGGACCCAGTACTTC,CAWMVRTEGGTQYF
TRBJ1-4,NA,TRBV19,TRBD1,TGTGCCAGTAGTATTTCTCGTTCCGGGACAGGAGGTGAAAAACTGTTTTTT,CASSISRSGTGGEKLFF
TRBJ2-5,NA,TRBV5-1,TRBD2,TGCGCCAGCTCCTGGGTGACTAGCGGACAAGAGACCCAGTACTTC,CASSWVTSGQETQYF
TRBJ2-4,NA,TRBV9,NA,TGTGCCAGCAGCGCGACACAGGGTTTAGCCAAAAACATTGAGTACTTC,CASSATQGLAKNIEYF
TRBJ2-5,many,TRBV7-9,NA,TGTGCCAGCCTCGGCCTGGGGGAGACCCAGTACTTC,CASLGLGETQYF
TRBJ1-2,NA,TRBV28,TRBD1,TGTGCCAGCAGTTTATTACAGGGGAAGAACTATGGCTACACCTTC,CASSLLQGKNYGYTF
TRBJ1-5,NA,TRBV25-1,NA,TGTGCCAGCAGAGCCGACGGCGATCAGCCCCAGCATTTT,CASRADGDQPQHF
TRBJ2-1,NA,TRBV15,NA,TGTGCCACCAGCAGAGGCGGCGAGAGTAGGTTCTTC,CATSRGGESRFF
TRBJ2-7,few,TRBV14,TRBD2,TGTGCCAGCAGCCAAGATAGTTTTTTCGCTAGCGGGAGGTCGGGCTCCTACGAGCAGTACTTC,CASSQDSFFASGRSGSYEQYF
TRBJ1-1,NA,TRBV19,TRBD1,TGTGCCAGTAGTACATTTTGGACAGGGGAGAACACTGAAGCTTTCTTT,CASSTFWTGENTEAFF
TRBJ1-3,NA,TRBV21-1,NA,TGTGCCGTCTTTGAGGATCCGGGAGGAAACACCATATATTTT,CAVFEDPGGNTIYF
TRBJ2-1,once,TRBV6-1,NA,TGTGCCAGCAGAGCCTACTCGACCAATGAGCAGTTCTTC,CASRAYSTNEQFF
TRBJ2-4,NA,TRBV20-1,NA,TGCAGTGCTAGGCCAGGAAACATTCAGTACTTC,CSARPGNIQYF
TRBJ1-1,NA,TRBV7-9,NA,TGTGCCAGCAGCTTAGGCGGGGGGATGAACACTGAAGCTTTCTTT,CASSLGGGMNTEAFF
TRBJ2-1,NA,TRBV18,TRBD1,TGTGCCAGCTCACCAACACAGGGGAGTAGGAATGAGCAGTTCTTC,CASSPTQGSRNEQFF
TRBJ2-3,NA,TRBV4-2,TRBD2,TGTGCCAGCAGCCAAGTTATCGGACTAGCGGCAGATACGCAGTATTTT,CASSQVIGLAADTQYF
TRBJ2-7,NA,TRBV7-2,NA,TGTGCCAGCAGCTATAGAAGCACCTACGAGCAGTACTTC,CASSYRSTYEQYF
TRBJ2-7,NA,TRBV4-3,NA,TGCGCCAGCAGCCAAGATCGGGACGCTACCTACGAGCAGTACTTC,CASSQDRDATYEQYF
TRBJ2-7,many,TRBV4-2,NA,TGTGCCAGCAGCCGTCCCGGGACCGACTCCTACGAGCAGTACTTC,CASSRPGTDSYEQYF
TRBJ2-1,NA,TRBV18,TRBD2,TGTGCCAGCTCACCTGGACTAGCGGGAGACGGTGAGCAGTTCTTC,CASSPGLAGDGEQFF
TRBJ1-1,NA,TRBV9,NA,TGTGCCAGCAGCGTAGGCCCCGAGAACACTGAAGCTTTCTTT,CASSVGPENTEAFF
TRBJ2-3,NA,TRBV2,NA,TGTGCCAGCAGTCCCAAGAGCGGACACACAGATACGCAGTATTTT,CASSPKSGHTDTQYF
TRBJ2-7,NA,TRBV6-5,NA,TGTGCCAGCAGACGCCCAGGGTCCCCCTACGAGCAGTACTTC,CASRRPGSPYEQYF
TRBJ1-4,NA,TRBV5-4,TRBD1,TGTGCCAGCAGCTTACCGGGACAGGGGGGTGAAAAACTGTTTTTT,CASSLPGQGGEKLFF
TRBJ2-2,NA,TRBV6-6,TRBD2,TGTGCCAGCAAGGAGAGCGGGAGCTCCGGGGAGCTGTTTTTT,CASKESGSSGELFF